Following are 22 T cell receptor beta chains from one sample sequenced in a study of OX40 agonist ivuxolimab in advanced cancers. The data were produced by immunoSEQ multiplex PCR, yet TCRdb's version contains in-frame clones alone and is incomplete. This sample has tens of thousands of clones, with about 85% found just once. The sample in question was CD4+ or CD8+ T cells sorted from blood, obtained in a trial of the OX40 agonist ivuxolimab. All receptors come from an adult with an advanced solid tumor such as melanoma, head and neck, liver or kidney cancer.

The table lists this clone with a count of one. The chain is built from TRBV2 and TRBJ1-1; no clear D gene. The CDR3 length is 15 residues. The V end lost 5 bases, the J end lost 1 base, and 14 bases lay between the germline ends. The V gene's germline CDR1 is SNHLY and CDR2 FYNNEI. The CDR3 sequence is CASSLSVPRNTEAFF. Written as DNA, the CDR3 is TGTGCCAGCAGTCTATCTGTACCGAGGAACACTGAAGCTTTCTTT. Complete variable domain (other parts from reference TRBV2 and TRBJ1-1): EPEVTQTPSHQVTQMGQEVILRCVPISNHLYFYWYRQILGQKVEFLVSFYNNEISEKSEIFDDQFSVERPDGSNFTLKIRSTKLEDSAMYFCASSLSVPRNTEAFFGQGTRLTVV.

The rearrangement uses TRBV5-4 and TRBJ2-5; 14 bases are shared with TRBD2. The CDR3 length is 18 residues. Looked up from germline, CDR1 is SGHNT and CDR2 is YYREEE (reference sequence). After removal of 0 bases from V and 1 base from J, the junction contained 5 bases not matched to a gene. The CDR3 region has the DNA TGTGCCAGCAGCTTGGTGGTGACTAGCGGGAGGGTCCAAGAGACCCAGTACTTC. It codes for CASSLVVTSGRVQETQYF. The whole variable domain, filled in from reference TRBV5-4 and TRBJ2-5, reads ETGVTQSPTHLIKTRGQQVTLRCSSQSGHNTVSWYQQALGQGPQFIFQYYREEENGRGNFPPRFSGLQFPNYSSELNVNALELDDSALYLCASSLVVTSGRVQETQYFGPGTRLLVL.

The chain employs TRBV7-9 and TRBJ2-3; TRBD1 might be the D (5 bases). The V end was cut by 4 bases, the J end by 2 bases, with 13 bases between. The CDR3 loop spans 15 amino acids. Per the germline V gene, CDR1 is SEHNR and CDR2 is FQNEAQ (reference sequence). CDR3 amino acids: CASSWGVEDTDTQYF. In DNA form, the CDR3 reads TGTGCCAGCAGCTGGGGCGTCGAAGACACAGATACGCAGTATTTT. The full variable domain, in which reference TRBV7-9 and TRBJ2-3 provide the parts outside the CDR3, is DTGVSQNPRHKITKRGQNVTFRCDPISEHNRLYWYRQTLGQGPEFLTYFQNEAQLEKSRLLSDRFSAERPKGSFSTLEIQRTEQGDSAMYLCASSWGVEDTDTQYFGPGTRLTVL.

The CDR3 nucleotides are TGTGCCAGCAGTTACTCCTGGCACATTAACTATGGCTACACCTTC. Its translation is CASSYSWHINYGYTF. The rearrangement links TRBV6-6 to TRBJ1-2; D unresolved. This CDR3 spans 15 amino acids. V was pared by 0 bases and J by 1 base, with 9 bases between. CDR1 MNHNY and CDR2 SVGAGI come from the germline V gene (reference sequence).

The sample holds a few counts of this clone. The V call is TRBV5-6, the J call TRBJ2-7; D unclear. V lost 4 bases, J lost 6 bases, and 17 bases lay in between. This CDR3 is built from 14 residues. Germline V CDR1 and CDR2: SGHDT, YYEEEE. CDR3 coding DNA: TGTGCCAGCAGCCTCCTCATCGACATACGCGAGCAGTACTTC. Translated: CASSLLIDIREQYF. The full variable domain, its missing parts supplied by reference TRBV5-6 and TRBJ2-7, is DAGVTQSPTHLIKTRGQQVTLRCSPKSGHDTVSWYQQALGQGPQFIFQYYEEEERQRGNFPDRFSGHQFPNYSSELNVNALLLGDSALYLCASSLLIDIREQYFGPGTRLTVT.

This clone has only one observation. V gene TRBV28 combines with J gene TRBJ1-2, with D possibly being TRBD1 (5 bases). Germline lookup yields CDR1 MDHEN and CDR2 SYDVKM. Trimming took 6 bases from V and 4 from J, leaving 24 bases between them. This CDR3 region has 17 residues. CDR3 amino acids: CASSPGTAIRAAYGYTF. For the CDR3, the DNA is TGTGCCAGCAGCCCCGGGACGGCCATACGGGCTGCCTATGGCTACACCTTC.

The rearrangement links TRBV28 to TRBJ2-4; either TRBD1 or TRBD2 may supply D (5 bases each). The CDR3 contains 15 residues. The germline V gene has CDR1 MDHEN and CDR2 SYDVKM. The V end was cut by 7 bases, the J end by 5 bases, with 18 bases between. In nucleotides, the CDR3 is TGTGCCAGCAATCTTTGGGCAGGGACGGAAAACATTCAGTACTTC. Translating gives CASNLWAGTENIQYF.

Worth noting for this clone: At one of its ends the junction is not consistent with the germline gene, which may arise from a read error. This chain uses TRBV11-2 with TRBJ2-7; D gene uncertain. The CDR3 extends over 15 amino acids. Germline CDR1 is SGHAT and CDR2 is FQNNGV. CDR3 sequence: CASSLEERSSYEQYF. The CDR3 nucleotides are TGTGCCAGCAGCCTAGAAGAGAGGAGCTCCTACGAGCAGTACTTC.

The J gene is TRBJ2-7, the V gene TRBV19; TRBD2 might be the D (6 bases). Germline V gene data show CDR1 as LNHDA and CDR2 as SQIVND (reference sequence). CDR3 length: 13 residues. Trimming cost V 3 bases and J 5 bases, with 11 bases left between them. The CDR3 sequence: CASSIGGTDEQYF. DNA of the CDR3: TGTGCCAGTAGTATTGGGGGGACGGACGAGCAGTACTTC.

The chain has TRBV11-1 and TRBJ2-1; 10 bases map to TRBD2. V lost 1 base and J lost 4; bases outside the gene matches: 4. The CDR3 is 16 amino acids. Germline loops: CDR1 SGHAT, CDR2 FQDESV (reference sequence). The CDR3: CASSLELAGGYNEQFF. In DNA form, the CDR3 reads TGTGCCAGCAGCTTAGAGTTAGCGGGAGGATACAATGAGCAGTTCTTC. Using reference TRBV11-1 and TRBJ2-1 for the parts outside the CDR3, the full variable domain is EAEVAQSPRYKITEKSQAVAFWCDPISGHATLYWYRQILGQGPELLVQFQDESVVDDSQLPKDRFSAERLKGVDSTLKIQPAELGDSAMYLCASSLELAGGYNEQFFGPGTRLTVL.

The chain uses TRBV28 and TRBJ1-2; D might be TRBD1 (5 bases). Germline-derived CDR1 and CDR2 are MDHEN and SYDVKM. V was pared by 1 base and J by 1 base, with 16 bases between. The CDR3 has 17 amino acids. Here the CDR3 reads CASSLFSGGTFNYGYTF. The CDR3 nucleotides are TGTGCCAGCAGTTTATTTTCGGGGGGAACTTTTAACTATGGCTACACCTTC.

The chain uses TRBV4-1 and TRBJ1-6; unclear D gene. Germline V gene lookup returns CDR1 MGHRA and CDR2 YSYEKL. The V end lost 6 bases, the J end lost 8 bases, and 11 bases lay between the germline ends. The CDR3 loop spans 13 amino acids. The CDR3 DNA sequence: TGCGCCAGCAGTCCTCGACCAGATTCACCCCTCCACTTT. This codes for CASSPRPDSPLHF.

The chain combines TRBV9 with TRBJ2-3, with 11 bases matching TRBD2. This CDR3 is 19 amino acids long. Per the germline V gene, CDR1 is SGDLS and CDR2 is YYNGEE. Losses at the gene ends were 4 bases for V and 8 bases for J; bases not matched to a gene: 21. The CDR3 DNA is TGTGCCAGCAGCCTTCGGACTAGCGGGCCGACGGGGTTTATGGGTACGCAGTATTTT. Its protein product is CASSLRTSGPTGFMGTQYF.

The rearrangement joins TRBV19 to TRBJ1-1; no firm D call. The V end lost 1 base, the J end lost 10 bases, and 22 bases lay between the germline ends. Germline CDR1 and CDR2: LNHDA and SQIVND (reference sequence). The CDR3 spans 16 residues. CDR3 residues: CASSIAPDIPGEGAFF. The CDR3 nucleotides read TGTGCCAGTAGTATAGCCCCTGACATTCCCGGGGAGGGAGCTTTCTTT.

This clone was seen a few times. V gene TRBV5-6 combines with J gene TRBJ1-1; D gene uncertain. The CDR3 loop spans 15 amino acids. V lost 4 bases to trimming and J lost 1 base, with 14 bases between them. CDR1 is SGHDT and CDR2 is YYEEEE in the germline V gene. The CDR3 region has the DNA TGTGCCAGCAGCGGGCAAGTTTCAGGGAACACTGAAGCTTTCTTT. Its protein is CASSGQVSGNTEAFF.

The chain employs TRBV14 and TRBJ2-2; 7 positions match TRBD2. The germline V gene has CDR1 SGHDN and CDR2 FVKESK. This CDR3 spans 17 amino acids. V trimming: 0 bases; J trimming: 7 bases; junction bases outside the gene matches: 11. For the CDR3, the DNA is TGTGCCAGCAGCCAAGAAAGGTCGCGGGAGTTGGGCGGGGAGCTGTTTTTT. Amino acids: CASSQERSRELGGELFF.

This clone showed up just a few times. The J gene is TRBJ1-2, the V gene TRBV11-3; TRBD1 aligns across 8 bases. J was trimmed by 3 bases and V by 5 bases; bases with no gene match: 11. The CDR3 is made up of 16 amino acids. Germline CDR1 and CDR2: SGHNT and YENEEA. The CDR3 sequence is CASSLGQGGGDYGYTF. In DNA, the CDR3 is TGTGCCAGCAGCCTAGGACAGGGCGGTGGAGACTATGGCTACACCTTC.

The chain is built from TRBV5-1 and TRBJ2-5; D uncertain. CDR3 length: 13 amino acids. The V end lost 0 bases, the J end lost 1 base, and 4 bases lay between the germline ends. The germline V gene encodes CDR1 SGHRS and CDR2 YFSETQ. The CDR3 protein is CASSLGVQETQYF. The CDR3 DNA sequence: TGCGCCAGCAGCTTGGGGGTCCAAGAGACCCAGTACTTC.

The rearrangement links TRBV30 to TRBJ1-6; perhaps TRBD1 as D (6 bases). This CDR3 is 14 amino acids long. CDR1 is GTSNPN, CDR2 SVGIG, per germline (reference sequence). Deletions cut 1 base from V and 7 bases from J, with 11 bases between. The CDR3 DNA is TGTGCCTGGAGTGGCGGGGGCCGGAATTCACCCCTCCACTTT. It is translated as CAWSGGGRNSPLHF.

The chain links TRBV15 to TRBJ1-6; possible D gene TRBD1, 5 bases. The CDR3 is 18 amino acids. Germline V gives CDR1 LNHNV, CDR2 YYDKDF (reference sequence). The V and J ends lost 1 base and 9 bases respectively, with 22 bases between them. DNA of the CDR3: TGTGCCACCAGCAGAGTGCCCGCACCCGGGACCGAGGGTTCACCCCTCCACTTT. Translating gives CATSRVPAPGTEGSPLHF.

The J gene is TRBJ2-1, the V gene TRBV28, with 11 bases matching TRBD2. There are 15 residues in the CDR3. The ends lost 6 bases at V and 7 bases at J; junction bases unmatched: 8. The germline gives CDR1 MDHEN, CDR2 SYDVKM. This chain's CDR3 is CASSGGLAEWNEQFF. CDR3 coding DNA: TGTGCCAGCAGCGGGGGACTAGCGGAATGGAATGAGCAGTTCTTC.

In nucleotides, the CDR3 is TGTGCCAGCTCACCCGCTCTACCGATGACAGGGGGAAGTCAGCCCCAGCATTTT. Translated, it gives CASSPALPMTGGSQPQHF. The chain has TRBV18 and TRBJ1-5; 9 nucleotides line up with TRBD1. The V segment lost 3 bases and the J segment 6 bases; nucleotides outside the gene matches: 15. Germline V gene lookup returns CDR1 KGHSH and CDR2 LQKENI. This CDR3 comprises 18 residues. Variable domain in full (rest from reference TRBV18 and TRBJ1-5): NAGVMQNPRHLVRRRGQEARLRCSPMKGHSHVYWYRQLPEEGLKFMVYLQKENIIDESGMPKERFSAEFPKEGPSILRIQQVVRGDSAAYFCASSPALPMTGGSQPQHFGDGTRLSIL.